One and the same sample provided the 27 T cell receptor beta chains below, sequenced in a study of T cell responses to AZD1222 COVID-19 vaccine. Sequencing used immunoSEQ multiplex PCR; TCRdb keeps in-frame clones, though not all of them. The table lists over 150,000 clones, roughly 87% of them singletons. The sample in question was peripheral blood, obtained on day 0 of AZD1222 vaccination. The receptor set was obtained from an adult in good health.

This sequence joins TRBV27 and TRBJ2-2; TRBD1 or TRBD2 may be the D gene (5 bases each). CDR3 length: 14 amino acids. Trimming shortened V by 8 bases and J by 1 base, and 11 bases separated the two germline ends. The germline CDR1 and CDR2 sequences are MNHEY and SMNVEV (reference sequence). This CDR3 reads CASRLGGNTGELFF. The CDR3 nucleotides are TGTGCCAGCCGGCTTGGGGGGAACACCGGGGAGCTGTTTTTT.

The chain has TRBV4-2 and TRBJ1-1, with TRBD1 matching 8 bases. With 4 bases clipped from V and 8 bases from J, the junction kept 6 bases outside the gene matches. Germline V lookup: CDR1 LGHNA, CDR2 YNFKEQ. The CDR3 loop spans 13 amino acids. In DNA form, the CDR3 reads TGTGCCAGCAGCCCCGCCCGGACAGGGGAAGCTTTCTTT. Protein product: CASSPARTGEAFF.

CDR3: CASSFGGRGDEQYF. Written as DNA, the CDR3 is TGTGCCAGCAGCTTTGGCGGGAGGGGCGACGAGCAGTACTTC. The J gene is TRBJ2-7, the V gene TRBV5-4; 9 nucleotides align to TRBD2. The CDR3 has 14 amino acids. With V trimmed by 2 bases and J by 5 bases, 5 bases remained unmatched. Looked up from germline, CDR1 is SGHNT and CDR2 is YYREEE (reference sequence).

The chain has TRBV30 and TRBJ2-3; D gene ambiguous. CDR1 GTSNPN and CDR2 SVGIG come from the germline V gene (reference sequence). V lost 3 bases and J lost 1, with 11 bases in between. The CDR3 runs 14 residues. This CDR3 reads CAWRRRRRTDTQYF. DNA for the CDR3: TGTGCCTGGAGAAGACGAAGACGCACAGATACGCAGTATTTT.

V gene TRBV4-1 combines with J gene TRBJ1-1, with a possible D match to TRBD1 (6 bases). CDR3 size: 17 residues. Trimming shortened V by 0 bases and J by 4 bases, and 18 bases separated the two germline ends. The germline V gene encodes CDR1 MGHRA and CDR2 YSYEKL. CDR3 region: CASSQDRGGNRITEAFF. For the CDR3, the DNA is TGCGCCAGCAGCCAAGATAGGGGGGGGAACAGGATCACTGAAGCTTTCTTT.

The V call is TRBV27, the J call TRBJ1-1; the D gene is possibly TRBD1 (6 bases). Germline lookup yields CDR1 MNHEY and CDR2 SMNVEV (reference sequence). CDR3 length: 12 residues. V was shortened by 5 bases and J by 4 bases, with 8 bases between the two germline ends. DNA for the CDR3: TGTGCCAGCAGTACAGGGTTCACTGAAGCTTTCTTT. This codes for CASSTGFTEAFF.

This chain uses TRBV21-1 with TRBJ2-4; TRBD2 is the table's D call and was not checked against the DNA. TRBV21-1 is a recognized pseudogene. The CDR3 covers 16 residues. CDR3 coding DNA: TGTGCCAGCAGCAAGCTAGCGGGGCTCCCCCATGGCATTCAGTACTTC. Translation: CASSKLAGLPHGIQYF.

The V call is TRBV27, the J call TRBJ1-2, with TRBD1 identical over 9 bases. Trimming removed 5 bases from V and 8 bases from J; junction bases left unmatched: 6. This CDR3 region has 13 residues. Germline CDR1 is MNHEY and CDR2 is SMNVEV (reference sequence). CDR3 sequence reads: CASSSGTGIGYTF. DNA of the CDR3: TGTGCCAGCAGTAGCGGGACAGGGATCGGCTACACCTTC.

The rearrangement links TRBV4-1 to TRBJ1-1; D ambiguous. Germline-derived CDR1 and CDR2 are MGHRA and YSYEKL. V was clipped by 4 bases and J by 0 bases, with 6 bases between them. The CDR3 length is 13 residues. The CDR3 region has the DNA TGCGCCAGCAGCCTCAATATGAACACTGAAGCTTTCTTT. It yields the protein CASSLNMNTEAFF.

The chain combines TRBV6-1 with TRBJ1-2; 7 bases map to TRBD1. CDR3 size: 15 residues. CDR1 is MNHNS, CDR2 SASEGT, per germline. The trim removed 0 bases at V and 8 bases at J, leaving 9 bases unmatched. The CDR3 DNA sequence: TGTGCCAGCAGTGAAGCTAAGACAGGGACGCGCGGCTACACCTTC. Translated: CASSEAKTGTRGYTF.

The chain recombines TRBV28 with TRBJ1-6; D unclear. V dropped 6 bases and J dropped 13 bases, with 22 bases sitting between them. Germline CDR1 is MDHEN and CDR2 is SYDVKM. This CDR3 is built from 15 residues. The CDR3 DNA follows: TGTGCCAGCAGCAATTTCGCCCTCCCTAGTCACCCCCTCCACTTT. It yields the protein CASSNFALPSHPLHF.

The rearrangement uses TRBV29-1 and TRBJ2-7; 9 positions match TRBD1. The V gene end was trimmed by 4 bases and the J gene end by 0 bases; junction bases not matched to a gene: 7. The CDR3 runs 15 residues. Germline CDR1 SQVTM, CDR2 ANQGSEA. In DNA, the CDR3 is TGCAGCGTTGTAGGGACAGGGACTTCCTCCTACGAGCAGTACTTC. Encoded protein: CSVVGTGTSSYEQYF.

V and J are TRBV30 and TRBJ1-1, with D possibly TRBD1 on 5 matching bases. The V gene's germline CDR1 is GTSNPN and CDR2 SVGIG (reference sequence). Trimming shortened V by 5 bases and J by 1 base, and 11 bases separated the two germline ends. This CDR3 has 13 amino acids. The CDR3 DNA is TGTGCCTGGTCCTACGACAGGAACACTGAAGCTTTCTTT. Translated: CAWSYDRNTEAFF.

The chain uses TRBV5-4 and TRBJ2-7; D is unresolved. The CDR3 has 15 amino acids. Looked up from germline, CDR1 is SGHNT and CDR2 is YYREEE (reference sequence). V gave up 1 base and J gave up 0 bases, with 11 bases separating them. Written as DNA, the CDR3 is TGTGCCAGCAGCTTGCCGGGCGGTCGCTCCTACGAGCAGTACTTC. Translation gives CASSLPGGRSYEQYF.

This clone was detected only a few times. The genes are TRBV7-3 and TRBJ2-2; unclear D gene. Germline assignment: CDR1 SGHTA and CDR2 FQGTGA. The CDR3 spans 13 residues. The V and J ends lost 6 bases and 2 bases respectively, with 7 bases between them. CDR3 residues: CASRRDNTGELFF. CDR3 DNA: TGTGCCAGCAGGCGTGATAACACCGGGGAGCTGTTTTTT.

V is TRBV2 and J is TRBJ2-7; unclear D gene. Per germline, CDR1 SNHLY and CDR2 FYNNEI. V gave up 7 bases and J gave up 3 bases, with 7 bases separating them. This CDR3 is 11 amino acids long. CDR3 nucleotide sequence: TGTGCCAGCAAGGCGGACTACGAGCAGTACTTC. Protein product: CASKADYEQYF. The full variable domain, in which reference TRBV2 and TRBJ2-7 provide the parts outside the CDR3, is EPEVTQTPSHQVTQMGQEVILRCVPISNHLYFYWYRQILGQKVEFLVSFYNNEISEKSEIFDDQFSVERPDGSNFTLKIRSTKLEDSAMYFCASKADYEQYFGPGTRLTVT.

This clone was detected once. J is TRBJ1-2 and V is TRBV28, with D unresolved. V lost 2 bases, J lost 5 bases, and 9 bases lay in between. CDR1 MDHEN and CDR2 SYDVKM come from the germline V gene. There are 13 residues in the CDR3. CDR3 loop: CASSLQQPYGYTF. CDR3 nucleotides: TGTGCCAGCAGTTTACAACAGCCTTATGGCTACACCTTC.

This clone was recorded once. CDR3 bases: TGTGCCAGCTCACCAAGCTCTCGTGGGGTCTACGAGCAGTACTTC. Its translation is CASSPSSRGVYEQYF. The chain uses TRBV18 and TRBJ2-7; D not certain. Germline values: CDR1 KGHSH, CDR2 LQKENI. Trimming pared 2 bases from V and 3 bases from J, leaving 14 bases between. The CDR3 is made up of 15 amino acids.

The V call is TRBV28, the J call TRBJ2-6; D gene unclear. V gave up 1 base and J gave up 2 bases, with 6 bases separating them. CDR3 length: 15 amino acids. Germline-derived CDR1 and CDR2 are MDHEN and SYDVKM. The CDR3 sequence: CASSLSVAGANVLTF. CDR3 nucleotide sequence: TGTGCCAGCAGTTTATCAGTGGCTGGGGCCAACGTCCTGACTTTC.

This clone was recorded once. The chain has TRBV5-1 and TRBJ2-1; D is possibly TRBD2 (6 bases). CDR1 and CDR2 (germline): SGHRS, YFSETQ. V shed 1 base and J shed 2 bases, with 10 bases lying between them. CDR3 length equals 15 residues. The CDR3 region is CASSLSGWPYNEQFF. The CDR3 nucleotides read TGCGCCAGCAGCTTGAGCGGGTGGCCCTACAATGAGCAGTTCTTC.

This clone appeared a few times. The V call is TRBV29-1, the J call TRBJ2-2; 12 nucleotides match TRBD1. The CDR3 is 16 amino acids. V lost 6 bases and J lost 4; bases outside the gene matches: 9. Germline assignment: CDR1 SQVTM and CDR2 ANQGSEA. Here the CDR3 reads CSVQFQGQGATGELFF. The DNA of the CDR3 is TGCAGCGTCCAATTCCAGGGACAGGGGGCCACCGGGGAGCTGTTTTTT.

The chain joins TRBV19 to TRBJ1-5, with TRBD1 matching over 11 bases. Germline CDR1 reads LNHDA; CDR2 reads SQIVND (reference sequence). The length of the CDR3 is 15 residues. The V gene end was trimmed by 9 bases and the J gene end by 4 bases; junction bases not matched to a gene: 8. CDR3 sequence reads: CASSDRGRTNQPQHF. The DNA of the CDR3 is TGTGCCAGCTCGGACAGGGGGCGAACTAATCAGCCCCAGCATTTT. The full variable domain, with the rest looked up from reference TRBV19 and TRBJ1-5, is DGGITQSPKYLFRKEGQNVTLSCEQNLNHDAMYWYRQDPGQGLRLIYYSQIVNDFQKGDIAEGYSVSREKKESFPLTVTSAQKNPTAFYLCASSDRGRTNQPQHFGDGTRLSIL.

This chain uses TRBV23-1 with TRBJ1-1, with D possibly matching TRBD1 (6 bases). TRBV23-1 is recorded as an ORF, its role being uncertain. The ends were cut back, 4 bases at V and 10 bases at J, with 13 bases in the middle. This CDR3 spans 12 amino acids. CDR3 sequence (DNA): TGCGCCAGCAGTCTTACAGGGTGGGGAGCTTTCTTT. Its translation is CASSLTGWGAFF.

This chain uses TRBV19 with TRBJ1-2; possibly TRBD1 for D (5 bases). The ends were cut back, 6 bases at V and 4 bases at J, with 9 bases in the middle. Germline loops: CDR1 LNHDA, CDR2 SQIVND (reference sequence). This CDR3 is built from 12 residues. In DNA, the CDR3 is TGTGCCAGTAGGGCAGGGAGCTATGGCTACACCTTC. It encodes CASRAGSYGYTF.

The DNA for the CDR3 is TGTGCCAGCAAACAGACAGGGGGCGAGTTTGGCGAGCAGTACTTC. Translated, it gives CASKQTGGEFGEQYF. This sequence joins TRBV2 and TRBJ2-7; 10 bases align to TRBD1. Per the germline V gene, CDR1 is SNHLY and CDR2 is FYNNEI. The CDR3 is 15 residues long. Germline trimming cut 7 bases from V and 6 bases from J; bases unmatched to any gene: 12.

Comments on this clone: This sample also contains other DNA sequences that code for the same CDR3. V and J are TRBV19 and TRBJ1-1; D remains ambiguous. The CDR3 runs to 13 residues. V lost 4 bases, J lost 0 bases, and 6 bases lay in between. The germline V gene has CDR1 LNHDA and CDR2 SQIVND (reference sequence). The CDR3 DNA reads TGTGCCAGTAGTAGGGGATTGAACACTGAAGCTTTCTTT. It codes for CASSRGLNTEAFF.

The chain is built from TRBV4-2 and TRBJ2-7; the match to TRBD2 covers 8 bases. This CDR3 has 15 residues. The germline gives CDR1 LGHNA, CDR2 YNFKEQ. The junction had 5 bases not matched to a gene; V was cut back by 1 base and J by 3 bases. The CDR3 loop reads CASSQGLAGGYEQYF. DNA for the CDR3: TGTGCCAGCAGCCAAGGTCTCGCGGGAGGCTACGAGCAGTACTTC.